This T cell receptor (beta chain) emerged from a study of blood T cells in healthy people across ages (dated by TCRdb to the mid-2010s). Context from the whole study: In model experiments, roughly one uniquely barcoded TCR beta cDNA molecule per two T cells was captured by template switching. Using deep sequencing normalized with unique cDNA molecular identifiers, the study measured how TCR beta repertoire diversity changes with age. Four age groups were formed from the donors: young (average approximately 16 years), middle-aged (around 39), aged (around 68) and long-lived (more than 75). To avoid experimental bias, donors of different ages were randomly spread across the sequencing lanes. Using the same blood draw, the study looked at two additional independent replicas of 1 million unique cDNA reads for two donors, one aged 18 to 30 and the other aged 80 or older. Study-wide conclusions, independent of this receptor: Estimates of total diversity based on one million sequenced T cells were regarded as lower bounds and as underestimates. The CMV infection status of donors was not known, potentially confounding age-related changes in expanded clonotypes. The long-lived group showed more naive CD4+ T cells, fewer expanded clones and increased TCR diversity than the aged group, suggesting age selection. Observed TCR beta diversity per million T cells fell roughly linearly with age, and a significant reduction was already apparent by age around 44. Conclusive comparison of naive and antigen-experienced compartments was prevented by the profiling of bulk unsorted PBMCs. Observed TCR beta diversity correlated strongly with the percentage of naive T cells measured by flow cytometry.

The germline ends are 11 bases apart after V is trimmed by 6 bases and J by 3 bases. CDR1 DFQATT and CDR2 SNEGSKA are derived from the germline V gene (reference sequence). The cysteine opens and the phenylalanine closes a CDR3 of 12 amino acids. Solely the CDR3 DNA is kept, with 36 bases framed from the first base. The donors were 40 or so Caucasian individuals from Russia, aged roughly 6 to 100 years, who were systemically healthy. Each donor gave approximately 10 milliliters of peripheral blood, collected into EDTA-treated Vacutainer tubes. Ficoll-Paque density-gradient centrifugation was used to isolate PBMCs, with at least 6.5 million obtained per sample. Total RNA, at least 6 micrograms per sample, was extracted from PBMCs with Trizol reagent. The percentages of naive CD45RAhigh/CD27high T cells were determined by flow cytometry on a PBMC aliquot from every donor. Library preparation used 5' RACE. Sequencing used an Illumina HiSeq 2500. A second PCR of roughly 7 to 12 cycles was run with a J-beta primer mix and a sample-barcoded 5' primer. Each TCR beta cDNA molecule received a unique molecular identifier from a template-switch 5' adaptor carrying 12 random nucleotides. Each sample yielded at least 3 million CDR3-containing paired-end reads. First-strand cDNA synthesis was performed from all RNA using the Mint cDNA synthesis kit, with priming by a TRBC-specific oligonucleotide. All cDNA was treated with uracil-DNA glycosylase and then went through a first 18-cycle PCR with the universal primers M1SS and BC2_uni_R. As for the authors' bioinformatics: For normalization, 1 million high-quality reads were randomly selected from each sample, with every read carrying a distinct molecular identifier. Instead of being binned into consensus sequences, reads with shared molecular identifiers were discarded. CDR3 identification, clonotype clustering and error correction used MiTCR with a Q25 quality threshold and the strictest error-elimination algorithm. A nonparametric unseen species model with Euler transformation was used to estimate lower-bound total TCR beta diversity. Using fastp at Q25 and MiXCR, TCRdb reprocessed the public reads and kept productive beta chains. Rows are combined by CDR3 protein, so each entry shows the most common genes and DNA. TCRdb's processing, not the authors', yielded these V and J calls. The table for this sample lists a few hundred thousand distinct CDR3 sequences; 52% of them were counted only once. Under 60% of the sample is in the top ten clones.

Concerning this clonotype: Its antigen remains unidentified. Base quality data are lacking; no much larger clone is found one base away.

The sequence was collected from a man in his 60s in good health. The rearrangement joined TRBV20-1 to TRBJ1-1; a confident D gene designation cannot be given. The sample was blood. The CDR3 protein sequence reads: CSAHSPDTEAFF. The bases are TGCAGTGCCCACTCCCCGGACACTGAAGCTTTCTTT.